The clone carrying this T cell receptor (beta chain) showed up just once. The entry originates in a study of blood T cell repertoires in COVID-19. Study-wide background: Some COVID-19 samples were acute and others convalescent; all came from the United States, Italy and Spain.

Trimming cost V 4 bases and J 8 bases, with 18 bases left between them. Germline V CDR1 and CDR2: SGHRS, YFSETQ. There are 15 residues in the CDR3. Original data processing: How many nucleated cells were present was estimated from reference gene primer amplification. The repertoire was sequenced with immunoSEQ multiplex PCR; TCRdb's copy has only in-frame clones and lacks some. That table is the source of V, J and clone size, and D and trimming were worked out from the DNA. The profile covers roughly 300,000 clones, with approximately 90% appearing a single time and around 4.6% taken by the ten largest. Across 24 US areas, participants ranged in age from about 18 to 100 years. Participant-reported clinical history was the basis for cohort assignment.

Sequencing was carried out using PBMCs or T cells enriched from blood (not recorded which). This sequence originates from a man under 40 who had recovered from COVID-19. The V call is TRBV5-1, the J call TRBJ1-4, with a tentative D call TRBD1 (6 bases). The CDR3 coding sequence is TGCGCCAGCAGCGTGGCGGGCAGGGGAGACGAAAAACTGTTTTTT. Residues: CASSVAGRGDEKLFF.